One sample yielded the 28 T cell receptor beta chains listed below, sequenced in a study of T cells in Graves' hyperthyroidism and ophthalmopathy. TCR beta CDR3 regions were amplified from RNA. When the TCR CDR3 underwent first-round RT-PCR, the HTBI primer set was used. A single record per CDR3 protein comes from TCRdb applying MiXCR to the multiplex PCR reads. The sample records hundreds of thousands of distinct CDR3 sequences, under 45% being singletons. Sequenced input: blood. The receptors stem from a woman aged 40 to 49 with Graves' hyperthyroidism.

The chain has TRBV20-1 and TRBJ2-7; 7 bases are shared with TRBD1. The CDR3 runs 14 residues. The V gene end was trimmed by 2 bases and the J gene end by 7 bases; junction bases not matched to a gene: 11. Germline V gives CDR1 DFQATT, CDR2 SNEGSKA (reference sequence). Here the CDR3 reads CSARPGGNYNEQYF. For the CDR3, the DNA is TGCAGTGCTAGACCAGGGGGAAACTACAATGAGCAGTACTTC.

DNA for the CDR3: TGTGCCAGTAGTATGGGGATCGGCAATCAGCCCCAGCATTTT. Translated, it gives CASSMGIGNQPQHF. J is TRBJ1-5 and V is TRBV19; D gene unclear. Germline CDR1 and CDR2: LNHDA and SQIVND (reference sequence). Trimming cost V 3 bases and J 2 bases, with 8 bases left between them. CDR3 size: 14 residues.

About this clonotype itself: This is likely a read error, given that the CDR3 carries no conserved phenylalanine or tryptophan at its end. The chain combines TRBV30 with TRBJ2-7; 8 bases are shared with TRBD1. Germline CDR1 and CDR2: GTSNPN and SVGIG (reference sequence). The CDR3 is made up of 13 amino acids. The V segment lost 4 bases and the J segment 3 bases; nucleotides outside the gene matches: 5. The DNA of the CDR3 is TGTGCCTGGATTCAGGGGGCCGACTACGAGCAGTACCTC. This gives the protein CAWIQGADYEQYL.

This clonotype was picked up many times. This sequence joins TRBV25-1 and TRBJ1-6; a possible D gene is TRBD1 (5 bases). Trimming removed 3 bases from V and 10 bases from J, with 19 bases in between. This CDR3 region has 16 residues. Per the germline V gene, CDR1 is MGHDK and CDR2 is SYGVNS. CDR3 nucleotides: TGTGCCAGCAGTGATGGGACCCTTAGCAAGGGGTCACCCCTCCACTTT. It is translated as CASSDGTLSKGSPLHF. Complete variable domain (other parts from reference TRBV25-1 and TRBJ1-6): EADIYQTPRYLVIGTGKKITLECSQTMGHDKMYWYQQDPGMELHLIHYSYGVNSTEKGDLSSESTVSRIRTEHFPLTLESARPSHTSQYLCASSDGTLSKGSPLHFGNGTRLTVT.

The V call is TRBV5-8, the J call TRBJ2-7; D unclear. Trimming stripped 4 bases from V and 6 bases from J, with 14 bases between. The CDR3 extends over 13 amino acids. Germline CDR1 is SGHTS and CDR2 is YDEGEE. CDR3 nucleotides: TGTGCCAGCAGCAGCCCCGAAGTCGGCGAGCAGTACTTC. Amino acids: CASSSPEVGEQYF.

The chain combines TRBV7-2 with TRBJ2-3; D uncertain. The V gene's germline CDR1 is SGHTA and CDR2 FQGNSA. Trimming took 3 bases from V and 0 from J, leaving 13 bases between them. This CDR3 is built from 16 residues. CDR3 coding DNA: TGTGCCAGCAGCTTTCGTCGACCCGAAAGCACAGATACGCAGTATTTT. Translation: CASSFRRPESTDTQYF.

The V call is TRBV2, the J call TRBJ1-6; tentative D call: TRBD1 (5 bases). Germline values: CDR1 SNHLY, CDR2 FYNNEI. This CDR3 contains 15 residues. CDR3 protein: CASGLEGAFGSPLHF. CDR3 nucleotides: TGTGCTAGTGGTTTGGAAGGGGCCTTCGGGTCACCCCTCCACTTT.

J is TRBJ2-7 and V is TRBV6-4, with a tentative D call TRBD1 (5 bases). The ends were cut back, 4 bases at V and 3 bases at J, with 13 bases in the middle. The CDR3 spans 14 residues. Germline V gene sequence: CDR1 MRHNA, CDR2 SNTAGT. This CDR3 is CASSVHPGCYEQYF. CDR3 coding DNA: TGTGCCAGCAGTGTCCATCCAGGGTGCTACGAGCAGTACTTC.

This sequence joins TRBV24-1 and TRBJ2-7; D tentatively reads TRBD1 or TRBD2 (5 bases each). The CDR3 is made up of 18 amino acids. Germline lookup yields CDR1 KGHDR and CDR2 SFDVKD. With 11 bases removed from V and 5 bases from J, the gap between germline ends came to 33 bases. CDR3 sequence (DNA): TGTGCCAGCTCTTCGTCGTCATTGTGGGGACCTGGGTCCGACGAGCAGTACTTC. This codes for CASSSSSLWGPGSDEQYF.

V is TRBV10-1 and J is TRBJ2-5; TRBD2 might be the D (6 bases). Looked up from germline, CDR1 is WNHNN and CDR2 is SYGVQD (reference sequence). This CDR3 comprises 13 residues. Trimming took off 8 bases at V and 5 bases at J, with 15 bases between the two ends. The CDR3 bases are TGCGCCAGCGGAGCGGGCACCGGGGAGACCCAGTACTTC. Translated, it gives CASGAGTGETQYF.

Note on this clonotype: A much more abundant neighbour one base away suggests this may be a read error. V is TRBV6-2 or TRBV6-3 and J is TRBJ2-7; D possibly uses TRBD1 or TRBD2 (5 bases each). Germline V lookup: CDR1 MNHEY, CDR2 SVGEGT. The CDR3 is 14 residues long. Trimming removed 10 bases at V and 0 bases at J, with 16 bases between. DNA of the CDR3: TGTGCCACCAAAGGGGAGAGAAGCTCCTACGAGCAGTACTTC. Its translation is CATKGERSSYEQYF.

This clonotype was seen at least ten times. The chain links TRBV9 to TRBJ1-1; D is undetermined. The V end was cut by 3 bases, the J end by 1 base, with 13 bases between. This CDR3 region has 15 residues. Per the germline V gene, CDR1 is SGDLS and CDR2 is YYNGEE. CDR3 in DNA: TGTGCCAGCAGCGGAGGAGGTTTGGGGAACACTGAAGCTTTCTTT. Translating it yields CASSGGGLGNTEAFF.

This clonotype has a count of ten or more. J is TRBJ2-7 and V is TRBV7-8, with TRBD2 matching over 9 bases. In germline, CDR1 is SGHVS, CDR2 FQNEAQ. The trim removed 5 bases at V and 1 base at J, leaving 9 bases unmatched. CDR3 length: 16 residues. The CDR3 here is CASSARTSGSSYEQYF. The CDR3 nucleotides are TGTGCCAGCAGCGCCCGTACTAGCGGGTCGTCCTACGAGCAGTACTTC.

The CDR3 is CASSHGGQRTDTQYF. In DNA, the CDR3 is TGTGCCAGCAGCCACGGTGGACAACGCACAGATACGCAGTATTTT. The rearrangement joins TRBV6-5 to TRBJ2-3; possibly TRBD1 for D (5 bases). CDR1 MNHEY and CDR2 SVGAGI come from the germline V gene. V was cut by 6 bases and J by 1 base, with 14 bases left in between. The CDR3 contains 15 residues.

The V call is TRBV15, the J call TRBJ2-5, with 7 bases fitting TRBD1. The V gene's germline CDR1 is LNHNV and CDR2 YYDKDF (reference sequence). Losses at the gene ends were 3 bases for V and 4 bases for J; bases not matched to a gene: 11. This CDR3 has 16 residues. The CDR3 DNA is TGTGCCACCAGCAGTGAAGAACTCCAGGGGGTAGAGACCCAGTACTTC. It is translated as CATSSEELQGVETQYF.

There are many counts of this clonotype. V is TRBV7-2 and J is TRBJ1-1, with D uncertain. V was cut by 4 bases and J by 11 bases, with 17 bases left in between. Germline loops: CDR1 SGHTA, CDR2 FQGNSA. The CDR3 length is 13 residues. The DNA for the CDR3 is TGTGCCAGCAGCTACCCCCGGCCGGCCGAGGCTTTCTTT. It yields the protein CASSYPRPAEAFF.

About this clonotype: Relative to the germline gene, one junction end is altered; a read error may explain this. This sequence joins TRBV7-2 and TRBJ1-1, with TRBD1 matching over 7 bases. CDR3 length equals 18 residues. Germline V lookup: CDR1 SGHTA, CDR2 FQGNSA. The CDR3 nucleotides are TGCGCCAGCAGCCAAGTGGGACAGACAAAAAAAGTGAACACTGAAGCTTTCTTT. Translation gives CASSQVGQTKKVNTEAFF. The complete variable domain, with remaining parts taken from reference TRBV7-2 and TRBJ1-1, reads GAGVSQSPSNKVTEKGKDVELRCDPISGHTALYWYRQSLGQGLEFLIYFQGNSAPDKSGLPSDRFSAERTGGSVSTLTIQRTQQEDSAVYLCASSQVGQTKKVNTEAFFGQGTRLTVV.

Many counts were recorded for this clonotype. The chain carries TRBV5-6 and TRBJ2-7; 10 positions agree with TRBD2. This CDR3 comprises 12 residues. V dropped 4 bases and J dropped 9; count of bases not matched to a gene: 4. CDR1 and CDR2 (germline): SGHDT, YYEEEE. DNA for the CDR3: TGTGCCAGCAGCCCACTAGCGGGAACGCAGTACTTC. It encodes CASSPLAGTQYF.

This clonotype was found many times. The CDR3 DNA follows: TGTGCCAGCAACATCGCCGATCAGCCCCAGCATTTT. It translates to CASNIADQPQHF. The chain has TRBV12-3 or TRBV12-4 and TRBJ1-5; D is undetermined. The ends were cut back, 7 bases at V and 5 bases at J, with 9 bases in the middle. This CDR3 is built from 12 residues.

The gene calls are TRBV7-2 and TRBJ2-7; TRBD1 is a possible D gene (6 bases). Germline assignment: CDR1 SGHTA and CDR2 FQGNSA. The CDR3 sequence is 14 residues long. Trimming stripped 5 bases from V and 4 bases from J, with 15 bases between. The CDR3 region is CASSRRRGPYEQYF. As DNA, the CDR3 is TGTGCCAGCAGCCGACGCAGGGGTCCGTACGAGCAGTACTTC.

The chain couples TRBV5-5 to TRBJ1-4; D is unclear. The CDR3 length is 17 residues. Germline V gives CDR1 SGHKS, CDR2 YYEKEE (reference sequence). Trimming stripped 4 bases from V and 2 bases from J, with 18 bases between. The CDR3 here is CASSPTALLTTNEKLFF. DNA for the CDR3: TGTGCCAGCAGCCCGACCGCGCTACTGACGACTAATGAAAAACTGTTTTTT. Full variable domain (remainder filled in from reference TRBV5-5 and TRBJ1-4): DAGVTQSPTHLIKTRGQQVTLRCSPISGHKSVSWYQQVLGQGPQFIFQYYEKEERGRGNFPDRFSARQFPNYSSELNVNALLLGDSALYLCASSPTALLTTNEKLFFGSGTQLSVL.

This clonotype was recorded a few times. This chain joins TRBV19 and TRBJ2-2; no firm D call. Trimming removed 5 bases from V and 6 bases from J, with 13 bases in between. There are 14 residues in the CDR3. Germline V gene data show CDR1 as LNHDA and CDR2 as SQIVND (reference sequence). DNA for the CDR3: TGTGCCAGTAGTCCCGGAATGGGGTCCGGGGAGCTGTTTTTT. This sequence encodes CASSPGMGSGELFF.

The DNA for the CDR3 is TGTGCCAGCAGACTAGCGGGAGGGGATCTGGAGACCCAGTACTTC. This gives the protein CASRLAGGDLETQYF. V usage is TRBV6-1 and J usage is TRBJ2-5; 13 bases align to TRBD2. Germline V gene data show CDR1 as MNHNS and CDR2 as SASEGT. After removal of 6 bases from V and 5 bases from J, the junction contained 6 bases not matched to a gene. The CDR3 covers 15 residues.

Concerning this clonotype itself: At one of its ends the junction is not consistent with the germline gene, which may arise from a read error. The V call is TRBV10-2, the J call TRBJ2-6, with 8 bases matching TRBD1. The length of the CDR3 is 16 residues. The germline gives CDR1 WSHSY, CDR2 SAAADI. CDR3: CASRQQGALGANVLTF. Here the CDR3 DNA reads TGTGCCAGCAGGCAGCAGGGGGCGCTTGGGGCCAACGTCCTGACTTTC.

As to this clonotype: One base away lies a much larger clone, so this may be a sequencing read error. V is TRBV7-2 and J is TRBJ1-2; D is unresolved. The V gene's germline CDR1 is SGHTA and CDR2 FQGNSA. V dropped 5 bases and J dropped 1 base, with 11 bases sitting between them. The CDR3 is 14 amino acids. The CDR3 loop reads CASSAQRVNYGYTF. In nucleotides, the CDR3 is TGTGCCAGCAGCGCGCAGAGGGTTAACTATGGCTACACCTTC. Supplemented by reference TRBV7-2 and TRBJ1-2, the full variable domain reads GAGVSQSPSNKVTEKGKDVELRCDPISGHTALYWYRQSLGQGLEFLIYFQGNSAPDKSGLPSDRFSAERTGGSVSTLTIQRTQQEDSAVYLCASSAQRVNYGYTFGSGTRLTVV.

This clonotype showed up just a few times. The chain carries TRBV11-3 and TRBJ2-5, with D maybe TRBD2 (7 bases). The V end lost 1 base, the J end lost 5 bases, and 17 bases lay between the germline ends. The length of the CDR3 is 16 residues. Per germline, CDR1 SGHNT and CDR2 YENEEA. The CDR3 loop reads CASSLGGAGASETQYF. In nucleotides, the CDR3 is TGTGCCAGCAGCTTAGGAGGTGCGGGGGCCTCGGAGACCCAGTACTTC. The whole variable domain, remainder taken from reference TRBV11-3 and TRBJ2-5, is EAGVVQSPRYKIIEKKQPVAFWCNPISGHNTLYWYLQNLGQGPELLIRYENEEAVDDSQLPKDRFSAERLKGVDSTLKIQPAELGDSAVYLCASSLGGAGASETQYFGPGTRLLVL.

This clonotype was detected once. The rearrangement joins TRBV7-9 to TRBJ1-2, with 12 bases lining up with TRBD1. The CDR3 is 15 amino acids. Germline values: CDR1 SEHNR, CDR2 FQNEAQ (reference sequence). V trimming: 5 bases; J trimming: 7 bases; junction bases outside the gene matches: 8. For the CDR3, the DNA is TGTGCCAGCAGCGATTCCGGGACAGGGGGCTTTGGCTACACCTTC. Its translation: CASSDSGTGGFGYTF.

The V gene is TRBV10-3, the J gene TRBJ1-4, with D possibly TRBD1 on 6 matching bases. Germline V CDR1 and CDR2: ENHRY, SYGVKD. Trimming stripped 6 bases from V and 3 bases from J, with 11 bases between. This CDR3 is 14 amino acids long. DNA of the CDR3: TGTGCCATCAGCGCACAGGGCTCTAATGAAAAACTGTTTTTT. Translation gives CAISAQGSNEKLFF.